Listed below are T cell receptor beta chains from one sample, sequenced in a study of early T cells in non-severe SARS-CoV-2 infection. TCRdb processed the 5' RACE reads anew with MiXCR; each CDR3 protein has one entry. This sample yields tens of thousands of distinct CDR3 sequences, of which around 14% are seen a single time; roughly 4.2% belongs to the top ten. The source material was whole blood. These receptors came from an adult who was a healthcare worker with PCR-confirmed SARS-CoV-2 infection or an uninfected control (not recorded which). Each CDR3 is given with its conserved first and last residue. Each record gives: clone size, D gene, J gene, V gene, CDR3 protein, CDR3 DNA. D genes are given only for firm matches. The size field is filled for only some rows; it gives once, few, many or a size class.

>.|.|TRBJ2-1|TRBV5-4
CASSLGPLARSYNEQFF
TGTGCCAGCAGCTTGGGTCCACTAGCCCGCTCCTACAATGAGCAGTTCTTC
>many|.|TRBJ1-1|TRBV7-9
CASSPGGPEAFF
TGTGCCAGCAGCCCCGGGGGGCCTGAAGCTTTCTTT
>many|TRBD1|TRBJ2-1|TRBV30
CAWVMGDRGTYNEQFF
TGTGCCTGGGTGATGGGGGACAGGGGCACCTACAATGAGCAGTTCTTC
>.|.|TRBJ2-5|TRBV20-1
CSAREPARETQYF
TGCAGTGCTAGAGAGCCCGCCCGGGAGACCCAGTACTTC
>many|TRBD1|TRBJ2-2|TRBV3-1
CASSLLGTGSHGELFF
TGTGCCAGCAGCCTTCTGGGGACAGGGAGCCACGGGGAGCTGTTTTTT
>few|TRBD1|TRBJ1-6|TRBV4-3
CASSQARTGGNSPLHF
TGCGCCAGCAGCCAAGCACGGACAGGGGGGAATTCACCCCTCCACTTT
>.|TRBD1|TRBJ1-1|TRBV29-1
CSVTRTGGAAEAFF
TGCAGCGTGACTAGAACAGGGGGAGCCGCTGAAGCTTTCTTT
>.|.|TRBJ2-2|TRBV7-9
CASSLGSAAGELFF
TGTGCCAGCAGCTTAGGGAGTGCGGCCGGGGAGCTGTTTTTT
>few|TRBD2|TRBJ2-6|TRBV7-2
CASSPGLAGFSGANVLTF
TGTGCCAGCAGCCCCGGACTAGCGGGATTCTCTGGGGCCAACGTCCTGACTTTC
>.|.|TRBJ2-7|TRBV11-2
CASQPGSHEQYF
TGTGCCAGCCAGCCGGGGAGCCACGAGCAGTACTTC
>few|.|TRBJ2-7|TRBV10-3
CAISVGPGGEYEQYF
TGTGCCATCAGTGTTGGGCCGGGGGGCGAGTACGAGCAGTACTTC
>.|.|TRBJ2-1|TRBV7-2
CASSLAFGVYNEQFF
TGTGCCAGCAGCTTAGCGTTTGGGGTTTACAATGAGCAGTTCTTC
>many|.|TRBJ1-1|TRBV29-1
CSVPGSINTEAFF
TGCAGTGTACCCGGGAGTATTAACACTGAAGCTTTCTTT
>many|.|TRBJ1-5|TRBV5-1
CASSLDGQPQHF
TGCGCCAGCAGCTTGGACGGTCAGCCCCAGCATTTT